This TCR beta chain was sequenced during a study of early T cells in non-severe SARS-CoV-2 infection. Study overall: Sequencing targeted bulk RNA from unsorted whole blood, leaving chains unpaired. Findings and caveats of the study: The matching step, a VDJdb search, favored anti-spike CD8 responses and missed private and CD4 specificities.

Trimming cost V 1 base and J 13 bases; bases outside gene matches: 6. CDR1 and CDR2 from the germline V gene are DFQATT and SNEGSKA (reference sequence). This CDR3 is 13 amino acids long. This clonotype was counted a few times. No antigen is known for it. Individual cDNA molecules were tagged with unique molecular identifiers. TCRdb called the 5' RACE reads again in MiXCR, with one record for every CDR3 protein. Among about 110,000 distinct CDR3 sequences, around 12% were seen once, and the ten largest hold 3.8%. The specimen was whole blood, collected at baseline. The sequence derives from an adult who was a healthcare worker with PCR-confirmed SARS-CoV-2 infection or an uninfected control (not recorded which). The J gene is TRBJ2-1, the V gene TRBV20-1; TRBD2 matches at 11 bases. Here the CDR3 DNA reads TGCAGTGCTAGAGGGCTAGCGGGGGGTAGCCAGTTCTTC. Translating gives CSARGLAGGSQFF.